This TCR beta chain was identified during a study of monozygotic twins with inflammatory bowel disease. Study-wide results and caveats: On the inverse Simpson index, IBD patients scored lower for TCRbeta diversity than healthy co-twins.

CDR1 is SNHLY and CDR2 is FYNNEI in the germline V gene. This CDR3 region has 13 residues. With respect to this clonotype: Antigen unknown.

UMIs with a 6-nucleotide sample barcode were added by template switching. TCRdb processed the 5' RACE reads again and assigns one entry to each CDR3 protein, with no DNA. The clone table shows 200,000 to 250,000 distinct CDR3 sequences, with the ten largest holding 1.5% to 2%. The sequence was obtained from a human donor with ulcerative colitis or Crohn's disease, or a healthy co-twin of an affected twin (not recorded which). The chain combines TRBV2 with TRBJ1-2; lacking DNA, the TRBD1 call made by TCRdb goes unchecked. The sequenced sample consisted of blood. The CDR3: CASSESEGAGYTF.